This note documents a single TCR beta chain sequence. The antigen is unknown. Compared with germline, one end of the junction differs, possibly owing to a read error. The CDR3 loop spans 13 amino acids. Looked up from germline, CDR1 is MGHRA and CDR2 is YSYEKL. The entry originates in a study of cytomegalovirus exposure and HLA in healthy donors. Whole-study context: A later analysis reported the same platform for the 110 or so validation repertoires and the approximately 700 first-cohort repertoires.

General observations from the study: Most observed TCR sequences were rare, whereas some public TCRs were detected in many donors. In vitro, a few CMV-associated chains proved specific for CMV antigens. Among TCR beta chains, those listed as cytomegalovirus-associated numbered roughly 150.

Profiled with immunoSEQ multiplex PCR; TCRdb holds only in-frame clones, not every one. The data show 150,000 to 200,000 clones, 86% seen once. The sequence derives from a woman in her late teens or twenties in good health and CMV-seronegative. The rearrangement links TRBV4-1 to TRBJ1-5, with no clear D. The specimen sequenced was PBMCs. The CDR3 nucleotides read TGCGCCAGCAGCCAAGGTAACAATAAGCCCCAGCATTTT. Encoded protein: CASSQGNNKPQHF.